The next 8 T cell receptor beta chains were all read from a single sample in a study of blood T cell repertoires in COVID-19. The data were produced by immunoSEQ multiplex PCR, yet TCRdb's version contains in-frame clones alone and is incomplete. The table includes 90,000 to 120,000 clones, roughly two thirds detected once. The sample comprised peripheral blood. These receptors were obtained from an elderly man with acute or convalescent COVID-19.

A few counts support this clone. Relative to the germline gene, one junction end is altered; a read error may explain this. This rearrangement joins TRBV10-3 to TRBJ1-5; no reliable D call. This CDR3 region has 12 residues. The germline V gene has CDR1 ENHRY and CDR2 SYGVKD. DNA for the CDR3: TGTGCCATCGGTGAGAGGAGTCAGCCCCAGCATTTT. Protein sequence: CAIGERSQPQHF.

In regard to this clone: This same CDR3 is encoded by further DNA sequences in the sample. V gene TRBV7-9 combines with J gene TRBJ1-5, with a possible D match to TRBD1 (5 bases). Per the germline V gene, CDR1 is SEHNR and CDR2 is FQNEAQ (reference sequence). Trimming left V 2 bases short and J 6 bases short, with 11 bases between. CDR3 length equals 14 residues. The CDR3 DNA reads as TGTGCCAGCAGCTTAACAGGAGTTGGTCAGCCCCAGCATTTT. Translation gives CASSLTGVGQPQHF.

The chain joins TRBV28 to TRBJ2-6; 10 bases are shared with TRBD1. J gave up 0 bases and V 6 bases, and 17 bases lay outside the gene matches. The CDR3 has 21 amino acids. Germline V gene data show CDR1 as MDHEN and CDR2 as SYDVKM. The chain's CDR3 is CASSLPGTGARSYSGANVLTF. Here the CDR3 DNA reads TGTGCCAGCAGCCTGCCCGGGACAGGGGCTCGCTCTTACTCTGGGGCCAACGTCCTGACTTTC.

A few counts support this clone. The chain joins TRBV11-2 to TRBJ2-7; D is ambiguous. The CDR3 sequence is 13 residues long. Germline CDR1 and CDR2: SGHAT and FQNNGV. V was trimmed by 2 bases and J by 3 bases, leaving 8 bases between them. DNA for the CDR3: TGTGCCAGCAGCTTATATAACGGCTACGAGCAGTACTTC. Encoded protein: CASSLYNGYEQYF. The full variable domain, with the rest looked up from reference TRBV11-2 and TRBJ2-7, is EAGVAQSPRYKIIEKRQSVAFWCNPISGHATLYWYQQILGQGPKLLIQFQNNGVVDDSQLPKDRFSAERLKGVDSTLKIQPAKLEDSAVYLCASSLYNGYEQYFGPGTRLTVT.

This clone was seen more than once but under ten times. The J gene is TRBJ2-2, the V gene TRBV24-1; 9 nucleotides match TRBD1. Trimming cost V 0 bases and J 8 bases; bases outside gene matches: 9. Germline V gene data show CDR1 as KGHDR and CDR2 as SFDVKD. The CDR3 totals 17 residues. The CDR3, as DNA: TGTGCCACCAGTGATTTGACCGGGACAGGGCGGCCAGGGGAGCTGTTTTTT. This codes for CATSDLTGTGRPGELFF.

The V gene is TRBV3-1 (or the pseudogene TRBV3-2), the J gene TRBJ2-5; 7 nucleotides align to TRBD2. V trimming: 1 base; J trimming: 7 bases; junction bases outside the gene matches: 0. This CDR3 comprises 12 residues. The V gene's germline CDR1 is LGHDT and CDR2 YNNKEL (reference sequence). This chain's CDR3 is CASSQGGGTQYF. Here the CDR3 DNA reads TGTGCCAGCAGCCAAGGGGGGGGGACCCAGTACTTC.

The rearrangement links TRBV5-1 to TRBJ2-1; 11 nucleotides align to TRBD2. Trimming took 4 bases from V and 7 from J; bases not matched to a gene: 7. This CDR3 comprises 15 residues. Germline-derived CDR1 and CDR2 are SGHRS and YFSETQ. CDR3 nucleotides: TGCGCCAGCAGCGTAACTAGCGGGAGTTATAATGAGCAGTTCTTC. This sequence encodes CASSVTSGSYNEQFF.

The rearrangement joins TRBV28 to TRBJ2-1; D gene ambiguous. The CDR3 runs to 13 residues. Germline CDR1 is MDHEN and CDR2 is SYDVKM. V lost 5 bases, J lost 6 bases, and 11 bases lay in between. CDR3 coding DNA: TGTGCCAGCAGTCCCCCGGGTACCAATGAGCAGTTCTTC. It translates to CASSPPGTNEQFF. Full variable domain (missing parts from reference TRBV28 and TRBJ2-1): DVKVTQSSRYLVKRTGEKVFLECVQDMDHENMFWYRQDPGLGLRLIYFSYDVKMKEKGDIPEGYSVSREKKERFSLILESASTNQTSMYLCASSPPGTNEQFFGPGTRLTVL.